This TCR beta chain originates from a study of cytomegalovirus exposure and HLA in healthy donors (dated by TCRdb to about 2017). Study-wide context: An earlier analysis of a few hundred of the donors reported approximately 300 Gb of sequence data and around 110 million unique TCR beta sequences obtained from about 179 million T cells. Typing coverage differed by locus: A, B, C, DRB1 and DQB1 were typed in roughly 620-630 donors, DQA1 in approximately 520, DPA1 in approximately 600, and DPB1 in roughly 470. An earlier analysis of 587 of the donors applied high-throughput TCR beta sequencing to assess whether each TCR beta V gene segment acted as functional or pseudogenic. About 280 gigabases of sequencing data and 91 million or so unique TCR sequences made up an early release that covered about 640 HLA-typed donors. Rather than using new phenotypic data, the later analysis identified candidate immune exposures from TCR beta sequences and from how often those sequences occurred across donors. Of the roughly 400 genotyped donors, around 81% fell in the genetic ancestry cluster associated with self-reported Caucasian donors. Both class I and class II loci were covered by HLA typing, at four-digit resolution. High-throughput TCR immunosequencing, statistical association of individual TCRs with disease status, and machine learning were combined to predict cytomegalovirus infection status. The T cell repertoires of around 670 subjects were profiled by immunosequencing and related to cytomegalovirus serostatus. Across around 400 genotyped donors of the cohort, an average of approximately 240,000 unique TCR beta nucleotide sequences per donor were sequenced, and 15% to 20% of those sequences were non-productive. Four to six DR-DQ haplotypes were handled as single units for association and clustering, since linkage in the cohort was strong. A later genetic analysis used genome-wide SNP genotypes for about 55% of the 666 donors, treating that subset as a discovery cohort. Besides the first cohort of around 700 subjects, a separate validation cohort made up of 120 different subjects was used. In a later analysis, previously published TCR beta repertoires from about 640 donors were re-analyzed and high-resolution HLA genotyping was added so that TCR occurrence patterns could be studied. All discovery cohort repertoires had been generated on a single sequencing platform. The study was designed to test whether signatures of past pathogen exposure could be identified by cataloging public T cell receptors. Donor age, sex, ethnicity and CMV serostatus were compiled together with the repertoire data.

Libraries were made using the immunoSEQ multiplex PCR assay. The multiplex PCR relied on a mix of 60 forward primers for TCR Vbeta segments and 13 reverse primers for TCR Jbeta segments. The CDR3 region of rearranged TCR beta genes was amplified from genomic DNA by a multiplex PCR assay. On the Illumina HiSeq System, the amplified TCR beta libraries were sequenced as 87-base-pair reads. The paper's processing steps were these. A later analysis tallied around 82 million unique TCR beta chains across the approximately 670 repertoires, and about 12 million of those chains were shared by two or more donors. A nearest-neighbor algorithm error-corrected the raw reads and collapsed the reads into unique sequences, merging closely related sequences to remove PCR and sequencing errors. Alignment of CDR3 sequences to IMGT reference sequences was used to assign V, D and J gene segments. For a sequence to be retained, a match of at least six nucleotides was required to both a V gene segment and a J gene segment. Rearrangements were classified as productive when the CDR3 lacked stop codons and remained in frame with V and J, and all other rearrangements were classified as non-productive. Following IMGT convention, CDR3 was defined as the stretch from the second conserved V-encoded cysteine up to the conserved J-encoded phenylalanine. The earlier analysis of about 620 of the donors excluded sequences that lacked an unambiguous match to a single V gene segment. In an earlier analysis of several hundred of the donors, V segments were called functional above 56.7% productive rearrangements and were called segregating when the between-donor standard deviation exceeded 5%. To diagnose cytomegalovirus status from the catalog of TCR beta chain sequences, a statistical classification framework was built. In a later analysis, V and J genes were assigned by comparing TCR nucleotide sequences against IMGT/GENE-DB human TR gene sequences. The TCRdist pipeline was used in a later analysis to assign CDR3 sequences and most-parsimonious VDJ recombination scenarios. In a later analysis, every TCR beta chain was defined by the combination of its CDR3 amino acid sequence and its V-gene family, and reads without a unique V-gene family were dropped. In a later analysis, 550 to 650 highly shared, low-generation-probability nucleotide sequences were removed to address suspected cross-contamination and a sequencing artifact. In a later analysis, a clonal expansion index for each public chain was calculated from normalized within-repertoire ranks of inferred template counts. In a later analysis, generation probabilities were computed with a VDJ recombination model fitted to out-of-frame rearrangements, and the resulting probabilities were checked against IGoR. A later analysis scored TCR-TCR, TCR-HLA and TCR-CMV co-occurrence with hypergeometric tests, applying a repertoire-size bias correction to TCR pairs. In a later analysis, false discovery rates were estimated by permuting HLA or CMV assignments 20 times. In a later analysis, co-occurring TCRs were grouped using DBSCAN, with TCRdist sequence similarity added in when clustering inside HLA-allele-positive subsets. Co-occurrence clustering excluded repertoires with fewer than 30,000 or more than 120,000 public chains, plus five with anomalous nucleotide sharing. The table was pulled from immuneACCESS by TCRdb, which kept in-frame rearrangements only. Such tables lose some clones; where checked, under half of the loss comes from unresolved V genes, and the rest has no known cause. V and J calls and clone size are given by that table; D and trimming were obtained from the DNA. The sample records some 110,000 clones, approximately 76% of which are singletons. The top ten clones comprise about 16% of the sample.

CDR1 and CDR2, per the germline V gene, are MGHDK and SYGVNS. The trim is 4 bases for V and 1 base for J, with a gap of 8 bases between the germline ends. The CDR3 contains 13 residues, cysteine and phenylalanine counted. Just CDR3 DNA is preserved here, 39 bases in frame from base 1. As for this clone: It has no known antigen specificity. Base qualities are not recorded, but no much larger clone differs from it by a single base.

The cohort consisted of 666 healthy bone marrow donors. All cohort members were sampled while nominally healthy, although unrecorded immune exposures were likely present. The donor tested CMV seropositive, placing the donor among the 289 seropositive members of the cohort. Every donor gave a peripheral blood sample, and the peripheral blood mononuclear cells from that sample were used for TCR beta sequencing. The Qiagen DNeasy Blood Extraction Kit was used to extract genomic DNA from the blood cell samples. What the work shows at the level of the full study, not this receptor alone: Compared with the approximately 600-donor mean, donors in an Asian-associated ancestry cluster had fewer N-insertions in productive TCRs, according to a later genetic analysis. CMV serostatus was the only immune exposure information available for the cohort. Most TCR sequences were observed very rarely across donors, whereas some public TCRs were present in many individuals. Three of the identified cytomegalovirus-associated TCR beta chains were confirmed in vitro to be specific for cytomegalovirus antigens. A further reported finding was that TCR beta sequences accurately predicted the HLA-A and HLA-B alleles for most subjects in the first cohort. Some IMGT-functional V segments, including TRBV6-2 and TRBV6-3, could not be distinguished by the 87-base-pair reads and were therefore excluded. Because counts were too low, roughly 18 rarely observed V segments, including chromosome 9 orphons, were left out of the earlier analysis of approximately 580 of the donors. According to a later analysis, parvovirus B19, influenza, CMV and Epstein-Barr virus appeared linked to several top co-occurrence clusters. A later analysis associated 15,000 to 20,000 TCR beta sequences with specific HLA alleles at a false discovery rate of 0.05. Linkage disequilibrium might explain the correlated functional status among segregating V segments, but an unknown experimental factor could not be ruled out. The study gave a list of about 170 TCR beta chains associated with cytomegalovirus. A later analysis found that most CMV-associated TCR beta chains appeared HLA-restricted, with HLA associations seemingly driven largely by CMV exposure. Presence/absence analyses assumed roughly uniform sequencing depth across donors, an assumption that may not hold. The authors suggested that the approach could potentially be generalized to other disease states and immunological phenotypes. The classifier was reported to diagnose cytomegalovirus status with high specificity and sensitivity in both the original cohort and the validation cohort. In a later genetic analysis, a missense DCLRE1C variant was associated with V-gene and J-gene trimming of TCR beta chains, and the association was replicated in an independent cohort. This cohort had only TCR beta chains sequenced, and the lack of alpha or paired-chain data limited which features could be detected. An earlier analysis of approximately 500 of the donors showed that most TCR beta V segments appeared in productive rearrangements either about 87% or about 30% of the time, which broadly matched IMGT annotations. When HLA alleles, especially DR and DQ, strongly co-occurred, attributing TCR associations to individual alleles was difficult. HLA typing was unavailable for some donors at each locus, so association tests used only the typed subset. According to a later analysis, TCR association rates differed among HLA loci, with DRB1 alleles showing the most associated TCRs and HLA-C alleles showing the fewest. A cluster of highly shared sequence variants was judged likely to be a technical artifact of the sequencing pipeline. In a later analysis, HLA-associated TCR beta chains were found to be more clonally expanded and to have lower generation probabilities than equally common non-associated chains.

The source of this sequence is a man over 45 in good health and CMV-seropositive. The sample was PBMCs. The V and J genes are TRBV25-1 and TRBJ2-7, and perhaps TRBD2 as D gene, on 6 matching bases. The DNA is TGTGCCAGCAGTGTAGCGGCATCCTACGAGCAGTACTTC. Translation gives CASSVAASYEQYF.